A selection of T cell receptor beta chains follows, all from one sample in a study of blood T cell repertoires in COVID-19. Clones were read by immunoSEQ multiplex PCR, and TCRdb kept only the in-frame ones, dropping some. The table shows under 500,000 clones, with 75% to 90% occurring only once. Sequenced sample: peripheral blood. The receptors shown here come from a woman aged 25 to 39 with acute or convalescent COVID-19. Each CDR3 is given with its conserved first and last residue. A D gene is named only where the DNA matches it firmly. Size values are once, few and many counts, or a class for expanded clones, and some rows have none.

D	V	size	length	J	CDR3	DNA
TRBD1	TRBV19	NA	19	TRBJ2-3	CASSIGGRGQPLSTDTQYF	TGTGCCAGTAGTATTGGAGGCAGGGGGCAACCCTTAAGCACAGATACGCAGTATTTT
NA	TRBV6-6	NA	15	TRBJ1-1	CASSYGGDGGTEAFF	TGTGCCAGCAGTTACGGCGGGGACGGAGGCACTGAAGCTTTCTTT
NA	TRBV29-1	NA	13	TRBJ2-7	CSVAGTSSYEQYF	TGCAGCGTTGCCGGGACATCGTCCTACGAGCAGTACTTC
TRBD1	TRBV19	NA	14	TRBJ1-6	CASRATGGFSPLHF	TGTGCCAGTAGGGCGACAGGGGGTTTTTCACCCCTCCACTTT
TRBD1	TRBV4-1	once	14	TRBJ1-2	CASSQQGQIYGYTF	TGCGCCAGCAGCCAACAGGGACAGATCTATGGCTACACCTTC
TRBD1	TRBV5-5	NA	15	TRBJ1-5	CASSPGTGSGQPQHF	TGTGCCAGCAGCCCCGGGACAGGCTCTGGTCAGCCCCAGCATTTT
NA	TRBV6-1	NA	14	TRBJ1-4	CASSETARNEKLFF	TGTGCCAGCAGTGAGACTGCGCGTAATGAAAAACTGTTTTTT
NA	TRBV3-1/TRBV3-2	few	14	TRBJ1-5	CASSQGSTVAPQHF	TGTGCCAGCAGCCAAGGTAGTACAGTCGCGCCCCAGCATTTT
NA	TRBV27	NA	14	TRBJ1-2	CASGIGGDFGGYTF	TGTGCCAGCGGGATCGGGGGGGATTTCGGGGGCTACACCTTC
TRBD1	TRBV2	NA	13	TRBJ2-7	CASTGQGIHEQYF	TGTGCCAGCACTGGACAGGGGATCCACGAGCAGTACTTC
NA	TRBV29-1	NA	15	TRBJ1-2	CSVENPGQRNYGYTF	TGCAGCGTTGAAAACCCAGGACAGAGAAACTATGGCTACACCTTC
TRBD1	TRBV6-6	NA	15	TRBJ2-2	CASSYSGQGTGELFF	TGTGCCAGCAGTTACTCCGGACAGGGTACCGGGGAGCTGTTTTTT
NA	TRBV5-6	NA	15	TRBJ2-2	CASILYGSNTGELFF	TGTGCCAGCATCCTGTACGGGTCGAACACCGGGGAGCTGTTTTTT
TRBD2	TRBV11-2	once	15	TRBJ2-3	CASSRVAGGTDTQYF	TGTGCCAGCAGCAGAGTAGCGGGAGGCACAGATACGCAGTATTTT
NA	TRBV2	NA	16	TRBJ2-5	CASSELPPRVGETQYF	TGTGCCAGCAGTGAATTACCCCCCAGGGTGGGGGAGACCCAGTACTTC
TRBD2	TRBV6-6	once	15	TRBJ2-7	CASSYTGTSAYEQYF	TGTGCCAGCAGCTATACCGGGACTAGCGCTTACGAGCAGTACTTC
NA	TRBV7-3	once	13	TRBJ2-7	CATTIGGGYEQYF	TGTGCCACGACAATCGGGGGTGGCTACGAGCAGTACTTC
NA	TRBV5-1	NA	15	TRBJ1-1	CASSSQTAINTEAFF	TGCGCCAGCAGTTCACAGACAGCGATAAACACTGAAGCTTTCTTT
NA	TRBV3-1/TRBV3-2	NA	16	TRBJ2-7	CASSPRPQGPSYEQYF	TGTGCCAGCAGTCCACGGCCTCAGGGTCCATCCTACGAGCAGTACTTC
NA	TRBV6-2/TRBV6-3	NA	14	TRBJ2-5	CASSPLGGQETQYF	TGTGCCAGCAGTCCCCTGGGGGGCCAAGAGACCCAGTACTTC
TRBD1	TRBV24-1	NA	16	TRBJ2-5	CATSDWTGQRQETQYF	TGTGCCACCAGTGATTGGACAGGGCAGCGCCAAGAGACCCAGTACTTC
NA	TRBV6-5	once	12	TRBJ1-5	CASGASNQPQHF	TGTGCCAGCGGGGCCTCAAATCAGCCCCAGCATTTT
TRBD1	TRBV25-1	once	15	TRBJ1-2	CASRRYRGLFSGYTF	TGTGCCAGCCGACGGTACAGGGGGCTATTTAGTGGCTACACCTTC
TRBD2	TRBV5-5	NA	16	TRBJ2-5	CASSLAGLADQETQYF	TGTGCCAGCAGCTTGGCCGGACTAGCGGACCAAGAGACCCAGTACTTC
TRBD2	TRBV11-2	NA	15	TRBJ2-5	CASSTRLAGVETQYF	TGTGCCAGCAGCACCCGACTAGCGGGGGTGGAGACCCAGTACTTC
TRBD2	TRBV23-1	NA	16	TRBJ2-5	CASSQRGGGAKETQYF	TGCGCCAGCAGTCAACGCGGCGGGGGGGCCAAAGAGACCCAGTACTTC
NA	TRBV28	NA	15	TRBJ1-2	CASREIEGGGYGYTF	TGTGCCAGCAGAGAGATAGAGGGGGGGGGCTATGGCTACACCTTC
NA	TRBV13	many	14	TRBJ1-6	CASSSGLRNSPLHF	TGTGCCAGCAGCTCGGGACTTCGAAATTCACCCCTCCACTTT
TRBD1	TRBV28	NA	19	TRBJ2-6	CASSSDTDRNPSGANVLTF	TGTGCCAGCAGTTCCGATACGGACAGGAATCCCTCTGGGGCCAACGTCCTGACTTTC